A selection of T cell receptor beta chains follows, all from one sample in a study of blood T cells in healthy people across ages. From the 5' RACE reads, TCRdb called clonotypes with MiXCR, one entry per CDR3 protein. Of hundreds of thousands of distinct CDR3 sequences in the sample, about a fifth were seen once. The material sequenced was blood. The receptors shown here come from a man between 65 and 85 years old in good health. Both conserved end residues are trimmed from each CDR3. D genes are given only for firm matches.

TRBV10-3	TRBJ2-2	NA	AVWDTRTGELF
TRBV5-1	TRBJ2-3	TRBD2	ASSGASGRFASTDTQY
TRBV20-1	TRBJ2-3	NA	SAKPPGGDTQY
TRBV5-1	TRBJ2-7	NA	ASSFASTYEQY
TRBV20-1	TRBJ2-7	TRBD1	SASDRDLYEQY
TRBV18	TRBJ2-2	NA	ATGREGPRAGELF
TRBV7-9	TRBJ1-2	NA	ASSFSLGQPSYT
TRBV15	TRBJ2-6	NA	ATSRDLGPSGANVLT
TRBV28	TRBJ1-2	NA	ASSLAQNYGYT
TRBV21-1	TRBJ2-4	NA	ASTPGGNIQY
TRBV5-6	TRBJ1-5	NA	ASSFGTNQPQH
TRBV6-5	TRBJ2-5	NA	ASTPGIFGETQY
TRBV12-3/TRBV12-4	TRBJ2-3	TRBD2	ASNPGRGGRLDTDTQY
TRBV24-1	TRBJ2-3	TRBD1	ATSARDRGFEDTQY
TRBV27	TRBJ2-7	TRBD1	ASTMTGVGSPSYEQY
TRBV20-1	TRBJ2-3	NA	SAIDRFFRTDTQY
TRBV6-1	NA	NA	ASSEAPPSSEQF
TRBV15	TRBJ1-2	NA	ATSRGYSSNYGYT
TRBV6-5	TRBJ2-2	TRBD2	ASSSRTSGELF
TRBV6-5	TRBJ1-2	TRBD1	ASSYLTGDGYT